The 7 T cell receptor beta chains presented below share a single source sample, sequenced in a study of preoperative IRX-2 immunotherapy in early breast cancer. The treatment was: preoperative locoregional IRX-2 cytokine immunotherapy. TCRdb keeps only in-frame clones here, not all; method: immunoSEQ multiplex PCR. This table holds some 22,000 clones, roughly nine tenths found once. The specimen comprised tumor tissue, sampled after IRX-2 immunotherapy. The receptors here all came from a human donor with breast cancer.

V is TRBV28 and J is TRBJ2-5; 7 nucleotides line up with TRBD2. The J call may not be correct, given that the DNA end is closer to TRBJ2-7. The CDR3 runs to 15 residues. Germline V lookup: CDR1 MDHEN, CDR2 SYDVKM. This CDR3 reads CASSLSLAEAYEQYF. The DNA of the CDR3 is TGTGCCAGCAGTTTAAGCCTAGCGGAGGCCTACGAGCAGTACTTC.

This clone was counted once. J is TRBJ1-5 and V is TRBV2; weak D call: TRBD1 (6 bases). CDR1 and CDR2 from the germline V gene are SNHLY and FYNNEI. The CDR3 covers 15 residues. Trimming took off 6 bases at V and 4 bases at J, with 16 bases between the two ends. The CDR3 protein is CASSARGSENQPQHF. The CDR3 DNA reads as TGTGCCAGCAGCGCTAGGGGGTCTGAGAATCAGCCCCAGCATTTT.

The chain joins TRBV25-1 to TRBJ2-2; D may be TRBD2 (7 bases). Trimming took 1 base from V and 3 from J, leaving 9 bases between them. The CDR3 runs 15 residues. CDR1 is MGHDK and CDR2 is SYGVNS in the germline V gene. In DNA form, the CDR3 reads TGTGCCAGCAGTGAATTAGGGGGGGACACCGGGGAGCTGTTTTTT. Protein sequence: CASSELGGDTGELFF.

This chain uses TRBV28 with TRBJ2-7; unclear D gene. V shed 2 bases and J shed 3 bases, with 5 bases lying between them. This CDR3 has 12 amino acids. Germline CDR1 reads MDHEN; CDR2 reads SYDVKM. The CDR3, as DNA: TGTGCCAGCAGTTTAACGCTCTACGAGCAGTACTTC. This encodes CASSLTLYEQYF.

The chain employs TRBV4-2 and TRBJ2-1; D tentatively reads TRBD1 or TRBD2 (5 bases each). Germline-derived CDR1 and CDR2 are LGHNA and YNFKEQ. The CDR3 runs to 15 residues. V was cut by 0 bases and J by 8 bases, with 14 bases left in between. CDR3 loop: CASSQDGARGDEQFF. CDR3 bases: TGTGCCAGCAGCCAAGATGGGGCGAGGGGCGATGAGCAGTTCTTC.

The V call is TRBV7-2, the J call TRBJ2-7; 7 bases are a match to TRBD2. The germline V gene has CDR1 SGHTA and CDR2 FQGNSA. V was pared by 2 bases and J by 2 bases, with 3 bases of the junction left unmatched. This CDR3 has 14 residues. In nucleotides, the CDR3 is TGTGCCAGCAGCTTATGGGAGGGTACCTACGAGCAGTACTTC. It specifies CASSLWEGTYEQYF.

The V and J genes are TRBV29-1 and TRBJ2-7; 7 bases are a match to TRBD2. The J segment lost 6 bases and the V segment lost 4 bases, leaving 12 bases of the junction unmatched. Germline CDR1 is SQVTM and CDR2 is ANQGSEA. This CDR3 region has 14 residues. The CDR3 protein is CSVAPSLGRGEQYF. The CDR3 coding sequence is TGCAGCGTTGCGCCCTCTTTGGGGAGGGGCGAGCAGTACTTC.